One TCR beta chain is described in this entry. This record belongs to a study of shared clonotypes between healthy human individuals. The assay was carried out at the deep level. Each cell subset's genomic DNA was divided evenly among several immunoSEQ plates. Replicate PCRs run on unsorted PBMC used around 0.3 ug DNA, which was approximately 30,000 T cell genomes. Libraries were prepared by immunoSEQ multiplex PCR; TCRdb keeps only in-frame clonotypes and omits some of them. The sample has a few hundred thousand clones, 65% to 80% seen once. The V end was cut by 2 bases, the J end by 3 bases, with 14 bases between. Germline V lookup: CDR1 SGHNT, CDR2 YENEEA. CDR3 length: 15 residues. Samples left unsorted employed some 100 million PBMCs for genomic DNA.

The TCR originated in a woman in her 40s in good health. Some clones in this sample may be carry-over from other donors' samples. The sample taken for sequencing was PBMCs. This chain uses TRBV11-3 with TRBJ2-7; the D call may be TRBD1 or TRBD2 (5 bases each). CDR3 nucleotide sequence: TGTGCCAGCAGCTTAATGGGAGAGGGGAACTACGAGCAGTACTTC. Protein product: CASSLMGEGNYEQYF.